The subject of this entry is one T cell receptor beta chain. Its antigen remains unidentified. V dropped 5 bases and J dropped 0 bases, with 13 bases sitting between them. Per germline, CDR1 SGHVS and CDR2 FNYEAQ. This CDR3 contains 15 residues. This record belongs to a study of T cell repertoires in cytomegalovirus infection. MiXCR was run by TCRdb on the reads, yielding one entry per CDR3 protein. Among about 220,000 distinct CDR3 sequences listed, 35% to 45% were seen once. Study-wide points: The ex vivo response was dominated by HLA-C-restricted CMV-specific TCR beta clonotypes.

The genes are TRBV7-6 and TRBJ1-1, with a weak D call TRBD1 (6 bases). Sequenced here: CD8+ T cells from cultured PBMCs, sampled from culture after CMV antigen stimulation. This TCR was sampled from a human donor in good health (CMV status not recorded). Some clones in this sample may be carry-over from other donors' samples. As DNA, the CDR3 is TGTGCCAGCAGCATAGGGACAAACATGAACACTGAAGCTTTCTTT. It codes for CASSIGTNMNTEAFF. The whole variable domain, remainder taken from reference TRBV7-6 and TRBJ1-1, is GAGVSQSPRYKVTKRGQDVALRCDPISGHVSLYWYRQALGQGPEFLTYFNYEAQQDKSGLPNDRFSAERPEGSISTLTIQRTEQRDSAMYRCASSIGTNMNTEAFFGQGTRLTVV.